This T cell receptor (beta chain) appears in the sequencing data of a study of T cell repertoires in cytomegalovirus infection. Study outcomes and limitations: In two of eight donors, the top clonotype was HLA-C-restricted CMV-specific.

With respect to this clonotype: What it binds is not known.

The V gene's germline CDR1 is SGHVS and CDR2 FNYEAQ. Trimming stripped 4 bases from V and 3 bases from J, with 16 bases between. This CDR3 is 16 amino acids long. Using its own MiXCR run on the reads, TCRdb lists one record per CDR3 protein. The data show approximately 990,000 distinct CDR3 sequences, around 31% seen once. This clonotype originated in a human donor in good health (CMV status not recorded). Some clones in this sample may be carry-over from other donors' samples. The genes are TRBV7-6 and TRBJ2-1; TRBD1 is a possible D gene (5 bases). The sequencing used cultured CD8+ T cells from PBMCs, collected from culture after CMV antigen stimulation. The chain's CDR3 is CASSSFTDQGYNEQFF. The CDR3 nucleotides are TGTGCCAGCAGCTCTTTTACTGACCAGGGCTACAATGAGCAGTTCTTC.